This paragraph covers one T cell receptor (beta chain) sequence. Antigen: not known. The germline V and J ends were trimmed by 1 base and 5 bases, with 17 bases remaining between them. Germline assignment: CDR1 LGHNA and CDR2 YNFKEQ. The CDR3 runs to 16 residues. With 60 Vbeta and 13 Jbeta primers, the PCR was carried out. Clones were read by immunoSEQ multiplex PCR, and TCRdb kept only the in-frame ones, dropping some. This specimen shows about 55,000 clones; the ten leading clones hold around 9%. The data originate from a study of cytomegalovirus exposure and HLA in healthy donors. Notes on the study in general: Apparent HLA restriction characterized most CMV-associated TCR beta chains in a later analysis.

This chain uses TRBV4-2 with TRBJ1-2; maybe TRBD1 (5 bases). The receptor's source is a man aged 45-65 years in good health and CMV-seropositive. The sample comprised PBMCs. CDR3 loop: CASSQVDRLKGYGYTF. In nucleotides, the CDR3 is TGTGCCAGCAGCCAAGTAGACAGACTTAAGGGGTATGGCTACACCTTC.